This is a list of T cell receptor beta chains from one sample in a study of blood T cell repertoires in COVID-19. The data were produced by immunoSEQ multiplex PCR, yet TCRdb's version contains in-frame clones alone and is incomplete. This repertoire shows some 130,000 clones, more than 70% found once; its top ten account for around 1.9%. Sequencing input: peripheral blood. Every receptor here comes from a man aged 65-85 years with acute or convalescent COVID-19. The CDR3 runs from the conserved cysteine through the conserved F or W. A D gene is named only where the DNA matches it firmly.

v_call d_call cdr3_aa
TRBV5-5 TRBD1 CASSGGTGGMKTQYF
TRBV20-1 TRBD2 CSASGLADSYNEQFF
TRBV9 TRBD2 CASSVDGSGAVLQFF
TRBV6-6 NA CASSYAFGGSYGYTF
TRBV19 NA CASSTRPSQNQPQHF
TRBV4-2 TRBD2 CASSPSGGLSYEQYF
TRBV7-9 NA CASSSLTSANTGELFF
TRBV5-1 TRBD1 CASSGTGSSHTEAFF
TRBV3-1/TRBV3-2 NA CASSQMRAQPQHF
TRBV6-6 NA CAGGGSTDTQYF
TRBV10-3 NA CAISDLDRNQPQHF
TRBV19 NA CASSSVTGQTEAFF
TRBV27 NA CASSPGRSTGELFF
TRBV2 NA CASSEDGGRRQETQYF
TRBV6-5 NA CASLGQWGTEAFF
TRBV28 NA CASSIGNTIYF
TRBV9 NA CASSPRHGQDYGYTF
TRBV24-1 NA CATGSRAGLVRNTEAFF
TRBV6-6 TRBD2 CASSHLAGGTVEQYF
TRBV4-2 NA CASSQDPAYSGNTIYF
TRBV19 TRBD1 CASRGTGYNQPQHF
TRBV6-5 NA CASLRPQGIDEQFF
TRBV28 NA CASSPGGQKETQYF
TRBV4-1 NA CASSQDIYYGYEQYF
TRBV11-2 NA CASSLVGVLGRETQYF
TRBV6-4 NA CASKRRKVPRSNTGELFF
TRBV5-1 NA CASPFVAANTGELFF
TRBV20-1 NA CSASEGMGRYGYTF
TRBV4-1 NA CASSHQDSLNEKLFF
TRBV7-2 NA CASTLARGLPDTQYF
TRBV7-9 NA CASSPSEETQYF
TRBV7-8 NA CASSPIGQRGSPLHF
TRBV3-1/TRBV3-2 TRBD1 CASTAGGSSYEQYF
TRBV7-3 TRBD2 CASSPTVTSGGVEQFF
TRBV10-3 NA CATGQYYEQYF
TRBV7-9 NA CASSFTALRNTEAFF